The TCR beta chain under discussion was sequenced for a study of CD8+ T cells in alopecia areata. Study-wide findings and caveats: In patients, TCRs were shared less clearly than in mice, and HLA may possibly be involved. Scalp lesions, especially in alopecia totalis/universalis, had higher clonality than normal scalp.

V lost 7 bases and J 5 bases, leaving 18 bases between the germline ends. There are 14 residues in the CDR3. The germline V gene encodes CDR1 SQVTM and CDR2 ANQGSEA. Five or six patients had their CD4+ cells sorted into CD25+CD127- cells. Researchers gathered lesional scalp punch biopsies and peripheral blood from patients with alopecia areata. Investigators sorted PBMCs to obtain both CD4+ and CD8+ T cells. Extracted from the samples, RNA was reverse transcribed into cDNA to serve as the sequencing template. Only in-frame clones appear in the TCRdb table, and some are missing; sequencing was by immunoSEQ multiplex PCR. This sample carries some 14,000 clones, 58% of them seen once, and the ten largest clones take around 4.2%. As regards this clone: Antigen: not known.

This chain joins TRBV29-1 and TRBJ2-1; TRBD2 might be the D (5 bases). Sequencing input: CD4+ Tregs sorted from blood. The clonotype comes from a human donor with alopecia areata. The DNA for the CDR3 is TGCAGCGCCGGTACGTGGGAGTGGAACAATGAGCAGTTCTTC. It encodes CSAGTWEWNNEQFF.